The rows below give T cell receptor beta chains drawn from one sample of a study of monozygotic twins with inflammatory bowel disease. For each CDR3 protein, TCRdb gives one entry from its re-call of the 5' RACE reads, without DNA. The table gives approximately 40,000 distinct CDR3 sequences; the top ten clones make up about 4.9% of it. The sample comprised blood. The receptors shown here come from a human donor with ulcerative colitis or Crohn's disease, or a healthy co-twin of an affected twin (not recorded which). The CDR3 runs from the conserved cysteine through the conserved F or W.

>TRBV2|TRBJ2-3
CASELVSDTQYF
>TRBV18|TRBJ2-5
CASSAGQETQYF
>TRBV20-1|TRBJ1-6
CSARGNGSSYNSPLHF
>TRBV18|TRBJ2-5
CASSPGLQETQYF
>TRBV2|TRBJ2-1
CASRGTSPWNEQFF
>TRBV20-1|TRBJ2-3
CSASIRAGDTDTQYF
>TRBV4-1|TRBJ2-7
CASSPKLAGGYEQYF
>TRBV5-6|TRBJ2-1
CASSFLGNSNNEQFF
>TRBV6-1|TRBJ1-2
CASSRGQGFLYGYTF
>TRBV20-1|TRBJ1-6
CSARGPGDRDNSPLHF
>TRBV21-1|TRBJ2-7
CASSKFNFWGQLVHRGYEQYF
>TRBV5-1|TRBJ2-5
CASTSPAGTGGLETQYF
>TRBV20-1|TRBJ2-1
CSAQLGSEQFF
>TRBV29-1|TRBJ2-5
CSVASSGARGETQYF
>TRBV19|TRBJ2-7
CASSTGRLSGHEQYF
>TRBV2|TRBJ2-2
CASSGQGTGELFF
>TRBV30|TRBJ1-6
CAWSSSGRLNSPLHF
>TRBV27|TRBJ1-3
CASTAGRNTIYF
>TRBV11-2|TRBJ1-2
CASSLKLGDQRGYTF
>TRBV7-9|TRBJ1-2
CASSAKFGTGDYGYTF
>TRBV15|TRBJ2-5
CATSRPLGYQETQYF
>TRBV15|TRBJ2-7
CATSSSRAGRPSAYEQYF
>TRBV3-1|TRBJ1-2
CASSQTGGNGYTF
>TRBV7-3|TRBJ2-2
CASRPTGTGRTGELFF
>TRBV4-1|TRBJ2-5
CASSQDSAGRAQYF
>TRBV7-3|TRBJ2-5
CASSLAGGLQETQYF
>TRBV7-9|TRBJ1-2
CASSPMSIGASGYTF
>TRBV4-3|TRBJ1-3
CASSQDTGRNTIYF
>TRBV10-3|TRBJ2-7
CAISEGAYSGPDEQYF
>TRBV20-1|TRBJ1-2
CSAPDRSHGYTF
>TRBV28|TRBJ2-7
CASSFHLAGLTYEQYF
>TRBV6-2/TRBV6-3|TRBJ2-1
CASSYTERGVYNEQFF
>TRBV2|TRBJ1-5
CASSPPTGSRGNQPQHF
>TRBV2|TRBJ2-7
CASRQGEYYEQYF
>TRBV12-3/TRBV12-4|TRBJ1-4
CASRTSVNEKLFF
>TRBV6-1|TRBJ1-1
CASSNAGGVNTEAFF
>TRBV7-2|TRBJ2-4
CASSLARAKNIQYF
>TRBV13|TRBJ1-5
CASSHTGQNQPQHF
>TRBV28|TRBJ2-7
CASSSSGTGIHEQYF
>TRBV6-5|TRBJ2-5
CASSPGLGKTQYF
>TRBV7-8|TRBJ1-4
CASSSRTGLNEKLFF
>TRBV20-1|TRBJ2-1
CSARDRAGPYNEQFF
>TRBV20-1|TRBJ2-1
CSAYERNNEQFF
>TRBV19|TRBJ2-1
CASSIDYDAYNEQFF
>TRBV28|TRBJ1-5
CASSLCPRCQPQHF
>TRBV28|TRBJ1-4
CASSSQGSWNEKLFF
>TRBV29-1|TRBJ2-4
CSGGTAGGNIQYF
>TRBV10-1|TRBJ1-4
CASRTTNEKLFF
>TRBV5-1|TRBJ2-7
CASRTRQGYYEQYF
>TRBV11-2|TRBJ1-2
CASSPQSNYGYTF
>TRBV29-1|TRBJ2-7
CSVTGSSYEQYF
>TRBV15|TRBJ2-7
CATSLMSYRDSYEQYF
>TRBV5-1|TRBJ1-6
CASSLDRGGHSPLHF
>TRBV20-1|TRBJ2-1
CSARDRWGAYNEQFF
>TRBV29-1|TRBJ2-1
CSVGHLAPEQFF
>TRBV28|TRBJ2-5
CASSLGLAGVQETQYF
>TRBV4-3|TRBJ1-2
CASSQDEAGYGYTF
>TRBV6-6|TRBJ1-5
CASSYSGAQGPQHF
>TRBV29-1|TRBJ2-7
CSVEGSAYEQYF
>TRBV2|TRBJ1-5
CASSESRLLQPQHF